A selection of T cell receptor beta chains follows, all from one sample in a study of naive and memory T cell subsets. A single record per CDR3 protein comes from TCRdb applying MiXCR to the UMI-ligation and nested PCR reads. The sample includes 120,000 to 150,000 distinct CDR3 sequences, roughly 20% of them seen just once. The sample consisted of naive CD4+ T cells from blood. Source of these receptors: a human donor in good health. Each CDR3 is given with its conserved first and last residue. The D gene is left open where the match is weak. The size field is filled for only some rows; it gives once, few, many or a size class.

D gene: TRBD2; J gene: TRBJ2-3; V gene: TRBV3-1; clone size: .; CDR3 DNA: TGTGCCAGCAGCCCCTGGACTAGCGGGATGAGGCCAGATACGCAGTATTTT; CDR3 protein: CASSPWTSGMRPDTQYF
D gene: .; J gene: TRBJ2-5; V gene: TRBV6-1; clone size: .; CDR3 DNA: TGTGCCAGCAGAACAGCGGGACAGCTACAAGAGACCCAGTACTTC; CDR3 protein: CASRTAGQLQETQYF
D gene: .; J gene: TRBJ2-7; V gene: TRBV28; clone size: few; CDR3 DNA: TGTGCCAGCAGTTTATGGTGGGGATCCTCCTACGAGCAGTACTTC; CDR3 protein: CASSLWWGSSYEQYF
D gene: .; J gene: TRBJ2-7; V gene: TRBV4-3; clone size: few; CDR3 DNA: TGCGCCAGCAGCCAAGTCGTCGGGACACCTCCCTACGAGCAGTACTTC; CDR3 protein: CASSQVVGTPPYEQYF
D gene: .; J gene: TRBJ2-2; V gene: TRBV29-1; clone size: .; CDR3 DNA: TGCAGCGCCAAGGACCGACTGGCGAACACCGGGGAGCTGTTTTTT; CDR3 protein: CSAKDRLANTGELFF
D gene: .; J gene: TRBJ2-6; V gene: TRBV7-2; clone size: few; CDR3 DNA: TGTGCCAGCAGCCCGAGACAGGCCAGCGTCCTGACTTTC; CDR3 protein: CASSPRQASVLTF
D gene: TRBD1; J gene: TRBJ1-3; V gene: TRBV27; clone size: few; CDR3 DNA: TGTGCCAGCAGAAACAGGGGTGCTGGAAACACCATATATTTT; CDR3 protein: CASRNRGAGNTIYF
D gene: TRBD2; J gene: TRBJ2-5; V gene: TRBV6-2/TRBV6-3; clone size: .; CDR3 DNA: TGTGCCAGCAGAATTGGACTAGCGGGAGGAGAGACCCAGTACTTC; CDR3 protein: CASRIGLAGGETQYF
D gene: TRBD2; J gene: TRBJ2-1; V gene: TRBV20-1; clone size: few; CDR3 DNA: TGCAGTGCTAGAGATCGGATAGCGGGAGGGCGTGGGAATGAGCAGTTCTTC; CDR3 protein: CSARDRIAGGRGNEQFF
D gene: TRBD1; J gene: TRBJ1-5; V gene: TRBV12-3/TRBV12-4; clone size: .; CDR3 DNA: TGTGCCAGCAGTCCCGGACAGGGTAACCTCTATAGCAATCAGCCCCAGCATTTT; CDR3 protein: CASSPGQGNLYSNQPQHF
D gene: .; J gene: TRBJ2-1; V gene: TRBV29-1; clone size: few; CDR3 DNA: TGCAGCGTTCCGATCAGGGTCTCCTACAATGAGCAGTTCTTC; CDR3 protein: CSVPIRVSYNEQFF
D gene: .; J gene: TRBJ2-7; V gene: TRBV12-3/TRBV12-4; clone size: .; CDR3 DNA: TGTGCCAGCAGACAGGGTTTAGACTACGAGCAGTACTTC; CDR3 protein: CASRQGLDYEQYF
D gene: .; J gene: TRBJ2-7; V gene: TRBV28; clone size: few; CDR3 DNA: TGTGCCAGCGTCCGGGGCCCCTTACGAGGAGAGCAGTACTTC; CDR3 protein: CASVRGPLRGEQYF
D gene: .; J gene: TRBJ1-5; V gene: TRBV20-1; clone size: .; CDR3 DNA: TGCAGTGCTAGCGGGGTGGGGGCAAGGAATCAGCCCCAGCATTTT; CDR3 protein: CSASGVGARNQPQHF
D gene: TRBD2; J gene: TRBJ2-7; V gene: TRBV7-2; clone size: .; CDR3 DNA: TGTGCCAGCAGCTTAGTTCTCCCTAGCGGGAGAGAGAACGAGCAGTACTTC; CDR3 protein: CASSLVLPSGRENEQYF
D gene: .; J gene: TRBJ1-4; V gene: TRBV18; clone size: few; CDR3 DNA: TGTGCCAGCTCATCGGTGACAACTAATGAAAAACTGTTTTTT; CDR3 protein: CASSSVTTNEKLFF
D gene: .; J gene: TRBJ2-3; V gene: TRBV7-2; clone size: many; CDR3 DNA: TGTGCCAGCAGCTTATTCTCCAGGGGGGGCACAGATACGCAGTATTTT; CDR3 protein: CASSLFSRGGTDTQYF
D gene: .; J gene: TRBJ1-2; V gene: TRBV10-3; clone size: many; CDR3 DNA: TGTGCCATCAGTCAAACCGGGACGCTTTATGGCTACACCTTC; CDR3 protein: CAISQTGTLYGYTF
D gene: .; J gene: TRBJ2-1; V gene: TRBV2; clone size: .; CDR3 DNA: TGTGCCAGCATGGGGGCGATCAGCTCCTACAATGAGCAGTTCTTC; CDR3 protein: CASMGAISSYNEQFF
D gene: TRBD2; J gene: TRBJ2-3; V gene: TRBV28; clone size: .; CDR3 DNA: TGTGCCAGCAGCCAAAGCGGGAGTAGAGCAGATACGCAGTATTTT; CDR3 protein: CASSQSGSRADTQYF
D gene: .; J gene: TRBJ2-1; V gene: TRBV28; clone size: many; CDR3 DNA: TGTGCCAGCAGTTTATTTGAGGCTGGCAATGAGCAGTTCTTC; CDR3 protein: CASSLFEAGNEQFF
D gene: .; J gene: TRBJ2-3; V gene: TRBV28; clone size: .; CDR3 DNA: TGTGCCAGCAAGAGGGATGAACCCACAGATACGCAGTATTTT; CDR3 protein: CASKRDEPTDTQYF
D gene: .; J gene: TRBJ2-7; V gene: TRBV30; clone size: many; CDR3 DNA: TGTGCCTGCCTCAGGGGGGGGTACGAGCAGTACTTC; CDR3 protein: CACLRGGYEQYF
D gene: .; J gene: TRBJ2-7; V gene: TRBV6-1; clone size: .; CDR3 DNA: TGTGCCAGCAGACCCCGTTTTGCGGACTGCTACGAGCAGTACTTC; CDR3 protein: CASRPRFADCYEQYF
D gene: .; J gene: TRBJ1-1; V gene: TRBV3-1; clone size: .; CDR3 DNA: TGTGCCAGCAGCCAAGAGAAAGCAGTTGAAGCTTTCTTT; CDR3 protein: CASSQEKAVEAFF
D gene: .; J gene: TRBJ2-1; V gene: TRBV4-2; clone size: .; CDR3 DNA: TGTGCCAGCAGCCAAGATTTGGCGGGCAGCTCCTACAATGAGCAGTTCTTC; CDR3 protein: CASSQDLAGSSYNEQFF
D gene: .; J gene: TRBJ2-3; V gene: TRBV19; clone size: many; CDR3 DNA: TGTGCCAGTAGTATACCCGGGGGTACGCAGTATTTT; CDR3 protein: CASSIPGGTQYF
D gene: .; J gene: TRBJ1-4; V gene: TRBV18; clone size: .; CDR3 DNA: TGTGCCAGCTCACCACAACAGGGAACTAATGAAAAACTGTTTTTT; CDR3 protein: CASSPQQGTNEKLFF
D gene: TRBD1; J gene: TRBJ1-5; V gene: TRBV7-6; clone size: few; CDR3 DNA: TGTGCCAGCAGCTTCCTGGTTCTAGGGACAGAGAGGAATCAGCCCCAGCATTTT; CDR3 protein: CASSFLVLGTERNQPQHF
D gene: .; J gene: TRBJ2-7; V gene: TRBV7-8; clone size: few; CDR3 DNA: TGTGCCAGCAGCCTCGATAGGTACTACGAGCAGTACTTC; CDR3 protein: CASSLDRYYEQYF
D gene: .; J gene: TRBJ1-4; V gene: TRBV20-1; clone size: .; CDR3 DNA: TGCAGTGCTAGTAGGGCAGACGGTGTAAAAGAAAAACTGTTTTTT; CDR3 protein: CSASRADGVKEKLFF
D gene: .; J gene: TRBJ2-5; V gene: TRBV28; clone size: many; CDR3 DNA: TGTGCCAGCAGTATTCCCCTTCCGGGTGGATTAAGTATTGGGGAGACCCAGTACTTC; CDR3 protein: CASSIPLPGGLSIGETQYF
D gene: .; J gene: TRBJ2-7; V gene: TRBV29-1; clone size: many; CDR3 DNA: TGCAGCGTTGAAGACGTAGGAGGGGCGATGTACGAGCAGTACTTC; CDR3 protein: CSVEDVGGAMYEQYF
D gene: TRBD1; J gene: TRBJ2-7; V gene: TRBV25-1; clone size: few; CDR3 DNA: TGTGCCAGCAGTGGGGACAGGACATCCTACGAGCAGTACTTC; CDR3 protein: CASSGDRTSYEQYF
D gene: .; J gene: TRBJ2-7; V gene: TRBV6-5; clone size: few; CDR3 DNA: TGTGCCAGCAGTTACAGGGGGACCGAGCAGTACTTC; CDR3 protein: CASSYRGTEQYF
D gene: .; J gene: TRBJ2-5; V gene: TRBV29-1; clone size: many; CDR3 DNA: TGCAGCGTTGCGGGTCATGTAGAGACCCAGTACTTC; CDR3 protein: CSVAGHVETQYF
D gene: .; J gene: TRBJ2-5; V gene: TRBV30; clone size: many; CDR3 DNA: TGTGCCTGGAGTGAGGGCCGGACCCAGTACTTC; CDR3 protein: CAWSEGRTQYF
D gene: .; J gene: TRBJ2-1; V gene: TRBV29-1; clone size: few; CDR3 DNA: TGCAGCGTTGACCCGGGTTCCTCCTACAATGAGCAGTTCTTC; CDR3 protein: CSVDPGSSYNEQFF
D gene: .; J gene: TRBJ1-1; V gene: TRBV14; clone size: few; CDR3 DNA: TGTGCCAGCAGCTCCCTGCTCCGCGGGGACACTGAAGCTTTCTTT; CDR3 protein: CASSSLLRGDTEAFF
D gene: .; J gene: TRBJ1-3; V gene: TRBV4-1; clone size: .; CDR3 DNA: TGCGCCAGCAGCTCAACAGAGTCTGGAAACACCATATATTTT; CDR3 protein: CASSSTESGNTIYF
D gene: TRBD1; J gene: TRBJ1-4; V gene: TRBV15; clone size: .; CDR3 DNA: TGTGCCACCAGCAGACGTAACCAGGGGGCCTATGAAAAACTGTTTTTT; CDR3 protein: CATSRRNQGAYEKLFF